The clone carrying this TCR beta chain was detected many times. The sample originates from a study of regulatory T cells in long-lasting Graves disease. Investigators prepared the TCR beta libraries by applying iRepertoire HTBI primers and Arm-PCR of CDR3 regions. TCRdb re-derived calls from the multiplex PCR reads in MiXCR, one entry per CDR3 protein. The sample lists roughly 500,000 distinct CDR3 sequences, approximately 13% occurring once. Indicated time point: newly diagnosed GD, antithyroid drugs for less than 3 months. From RNA extracted from PBMCs, the TCR library was made. The V and J ends lost 5 bases and 7 bases respectively, with 11 bases between them. The length of the CDR3 is 13 residues. CDR1 is MNHEY and CDR2 is SMNVEV in the germline V gene (reference sequence). This sample was also put to use in a study of T cells in Graves' hyperthyroidism and ophthalmopathy. As reported in that work: A set of HTBI primers served as the primers for a first-round RT-PCR of the TCR CDR3. Blood samples included most of the expanded thyroid clonotypes exceeding 0.001. The model foresaw ophthalmopathy a median roughly 6.6 months prior to onset.

This specimen was peripheral blood mononuclear cells (PBMCs), taken at new diagnosis, from a patient treated with antithyroid drugs. This receptor was identified in a man between 25 and 39 years old with Graves disease. The chain employs TRBV27 and TRBJ2-2; D gene ambiguous. CDR3 protein: CASSPVPLGELFF. The CDR3 nucleotides read TGTGCCAGCAGTCCAGTACCCCTCGGGGAGCTGTTTTTT.